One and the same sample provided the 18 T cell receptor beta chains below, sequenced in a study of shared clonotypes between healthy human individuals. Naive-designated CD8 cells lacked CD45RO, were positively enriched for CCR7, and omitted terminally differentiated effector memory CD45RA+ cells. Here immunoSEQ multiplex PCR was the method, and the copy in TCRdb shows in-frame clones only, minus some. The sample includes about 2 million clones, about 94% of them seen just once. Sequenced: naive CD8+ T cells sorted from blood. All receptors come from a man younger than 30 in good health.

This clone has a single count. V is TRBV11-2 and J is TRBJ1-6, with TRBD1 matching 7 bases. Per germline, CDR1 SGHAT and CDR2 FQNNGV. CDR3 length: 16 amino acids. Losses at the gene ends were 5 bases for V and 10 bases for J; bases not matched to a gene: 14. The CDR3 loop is CASSLSEGAYRSPLHF. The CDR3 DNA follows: TGTGCCAGCAGCCTTTCAGAGGGGGCGTACAGATCACCCCTCCACTTT.

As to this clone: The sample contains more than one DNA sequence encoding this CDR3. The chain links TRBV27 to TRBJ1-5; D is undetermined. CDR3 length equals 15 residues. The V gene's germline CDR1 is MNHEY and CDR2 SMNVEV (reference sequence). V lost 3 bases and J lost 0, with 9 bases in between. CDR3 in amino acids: CASSFLGDSNQPQHF. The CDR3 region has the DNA TGTGCCAGCAGTTTCCTGGGAGATAGCAATCAGCCCCAGCATTTT.

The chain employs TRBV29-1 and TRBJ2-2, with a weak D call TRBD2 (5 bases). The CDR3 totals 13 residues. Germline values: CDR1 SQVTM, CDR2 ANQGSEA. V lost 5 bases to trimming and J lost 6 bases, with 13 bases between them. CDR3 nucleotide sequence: TGCAGCGTTTTCAGTCCGCGGGCCGGGGAGCTGTTTTTT. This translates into CSVFSPRAGELFF.

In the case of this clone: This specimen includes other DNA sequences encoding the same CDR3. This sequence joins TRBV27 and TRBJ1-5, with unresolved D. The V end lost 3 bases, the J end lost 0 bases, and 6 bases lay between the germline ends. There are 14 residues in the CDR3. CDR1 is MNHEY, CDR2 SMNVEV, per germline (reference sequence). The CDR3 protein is CASSLSGSNQPQHF. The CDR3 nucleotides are TGTGCCAGCAGTTTGAGCGGTAGCAATCAGCCCCAGCATTTT.

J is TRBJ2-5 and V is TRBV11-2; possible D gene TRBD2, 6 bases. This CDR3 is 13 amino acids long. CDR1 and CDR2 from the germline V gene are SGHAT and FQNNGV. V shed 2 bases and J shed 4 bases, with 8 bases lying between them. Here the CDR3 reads CASSLTSTETQYF. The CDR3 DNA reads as TGTGCCAGCAGCTTAACTAGCACAGAGACCCAGTACTTC.

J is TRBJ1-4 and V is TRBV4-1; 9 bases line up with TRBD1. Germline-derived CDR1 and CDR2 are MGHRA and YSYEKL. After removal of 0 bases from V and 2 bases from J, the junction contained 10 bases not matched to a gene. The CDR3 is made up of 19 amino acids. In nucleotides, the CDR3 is TGCGCCAGCAGCCAAGAACAGGGGGCGTCTGTATGGACTAATGAAAAACTGTTTTTT. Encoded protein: CASSQEQGASVWTNEKLFF.

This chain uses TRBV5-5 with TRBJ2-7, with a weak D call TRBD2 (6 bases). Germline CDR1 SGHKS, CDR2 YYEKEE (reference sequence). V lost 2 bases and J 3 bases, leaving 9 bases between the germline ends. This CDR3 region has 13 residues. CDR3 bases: TGTGCCAGCAGCTTTTCCGGGGGCTACGAGCAGTACTTC. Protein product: CASSFSGGYEQYF.

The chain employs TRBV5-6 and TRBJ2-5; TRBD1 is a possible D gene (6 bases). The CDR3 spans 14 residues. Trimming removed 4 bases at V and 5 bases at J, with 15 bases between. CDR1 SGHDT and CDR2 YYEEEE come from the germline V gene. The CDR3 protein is CASSETGIWETQYF. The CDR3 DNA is TGTGCCAGCAGCGAAACAGGGATTTGGGAGACCCAGTACTTC.

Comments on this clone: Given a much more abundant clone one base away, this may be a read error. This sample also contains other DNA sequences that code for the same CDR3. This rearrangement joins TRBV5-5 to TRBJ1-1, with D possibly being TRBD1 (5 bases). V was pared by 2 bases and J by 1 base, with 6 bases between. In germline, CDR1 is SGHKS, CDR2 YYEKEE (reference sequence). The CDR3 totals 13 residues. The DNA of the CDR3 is TGTGCCAGCAGCTTAGGGGAGAACACTGAAGCTTTCTTT. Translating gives CASSLGENTEAFF. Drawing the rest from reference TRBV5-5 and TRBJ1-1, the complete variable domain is DAGVTQSPTHLIKTRGQQVTLRCSPISGHKSVSWYQQVLGQGPQFIFQYYEKEERGRGNFPDRFSARQFPNYSSELNVNALLLGDSALYLCASSLGENTEAFFGQGTRLTVV.

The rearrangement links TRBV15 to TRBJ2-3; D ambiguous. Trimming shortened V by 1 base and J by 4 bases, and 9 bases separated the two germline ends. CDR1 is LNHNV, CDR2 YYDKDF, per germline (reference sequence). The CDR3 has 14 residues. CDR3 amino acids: CATSRVAAPDTQYF. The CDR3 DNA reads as TGTGCCACCAGCAGAGTAGCTGCCCCAGATACGCAGTATTTT.

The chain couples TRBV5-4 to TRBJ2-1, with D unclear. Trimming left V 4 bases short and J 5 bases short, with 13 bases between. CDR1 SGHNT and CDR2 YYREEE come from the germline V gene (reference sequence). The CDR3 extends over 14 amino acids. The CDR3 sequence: CASSPTSVNNEQFF. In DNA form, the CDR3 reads TGTGCCAGCAGCCCTACATCTGTAAACAATGAGCAGTTCTTC.

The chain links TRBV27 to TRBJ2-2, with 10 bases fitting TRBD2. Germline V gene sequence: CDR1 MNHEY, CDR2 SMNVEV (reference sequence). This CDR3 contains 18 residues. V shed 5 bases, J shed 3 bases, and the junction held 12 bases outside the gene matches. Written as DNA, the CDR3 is TGTGCCAGCAGTGCCCGGGGTAGCGGGGGGCCATACACCGGGGAGCTGTTTTTT. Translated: CASSARGSGGPYTGELFF.

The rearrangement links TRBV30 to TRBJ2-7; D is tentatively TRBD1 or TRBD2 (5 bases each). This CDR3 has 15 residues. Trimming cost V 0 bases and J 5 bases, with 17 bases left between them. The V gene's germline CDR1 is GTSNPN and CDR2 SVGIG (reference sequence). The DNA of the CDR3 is TGTGCCTGGAGTGTACGGGACCGCCAATGGGACGAGCAGTACTTC. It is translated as CAWSVRDRQWDEQYF.

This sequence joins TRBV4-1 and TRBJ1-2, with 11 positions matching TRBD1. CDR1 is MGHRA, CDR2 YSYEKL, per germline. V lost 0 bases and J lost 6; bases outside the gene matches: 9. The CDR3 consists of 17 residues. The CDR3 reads CASSQEAGTGGKDGYTF. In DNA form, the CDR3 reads TGCGCCAGCAGCCAAGAGGCCGGGACAGGGGGTAAAGATGGCTACACCTTC.

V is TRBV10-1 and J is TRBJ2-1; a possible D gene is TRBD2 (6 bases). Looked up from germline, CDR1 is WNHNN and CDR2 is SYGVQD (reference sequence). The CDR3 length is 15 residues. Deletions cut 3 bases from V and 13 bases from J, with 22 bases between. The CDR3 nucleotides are TGCGCCAGCAGTGAATACGGCGGCGGGATTAGCGCCCAGTTCTTC. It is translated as CASSEYGGGISAQFF.

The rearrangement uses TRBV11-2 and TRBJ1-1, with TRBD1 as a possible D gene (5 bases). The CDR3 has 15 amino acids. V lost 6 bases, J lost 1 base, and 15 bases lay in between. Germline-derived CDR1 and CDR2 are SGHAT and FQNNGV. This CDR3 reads CASSDPGTRNTEAFF. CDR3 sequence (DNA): TGTGCCAGCAGTGACCCCGGGACGAGGAACACTGAAGCTTTCTTT.

CDR3 DNA sequence: TGTGCCAGCACCCCCCGTGGGCCGCGCACAGATACGCAGTATTTT. Residues: CASTPRGPRTDTQYF. The chain links TRBV7-8 to TRBJ2-3; D is unclear. V was shortened by 7 bases and J by 1 base, with 15 bases between the two germline ends. The CDR3 spans 15 residues. From germline, CDR1 is SGHVS and CDR2 FQNEAQ.

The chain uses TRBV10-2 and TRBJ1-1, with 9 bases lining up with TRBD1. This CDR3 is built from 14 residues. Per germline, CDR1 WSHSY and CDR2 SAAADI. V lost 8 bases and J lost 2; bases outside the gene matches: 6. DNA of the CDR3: TGCGCCAGCGGGGACAGGGCACTAAACACTGAAGCTTTCTTT. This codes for CASGDRALNTEAFF.